These T cell receptor beta chains were read from a single sample in a study of blood T cell repertoires in COVID-19. Data came from immunoSEQ multiplex PCR; TCRdb stores just in-frame clones and leaves some out. The table has some 170,000 clones, 75% to 90% seen once. The specimen sequenced was peripheral blood. The source of these receptors is a woman aged 55-70 years with acute or convalescent COVID-19. Each CDR3 is given with its conserved first and last residue. A D gene is named only where the DNA matches it firmly. Size is stated for part of the rows, as once, few or many counts, or as a class when the clone is expanded.

v_call	clone_size	d_call	j_call	cdr3_nt	cdr3_aa
TRBV28	NA	NA	TRBJ1-2	TGTGCCAGCAGTTTACCTCTTTCAGGGACTTATGGCTACACCTTC	CASSLPLSGTYGYTF
TRBV5-4	NA	NA	TRBJ1-2	TGTGCCAGCAGCTTGGTCAGGGGTGACTATGGCTACACCTTC	CASSLVRGDYGYTF
TRBV7-9	once	NA	TRBJ1-4	TGTGCCAGCAGCACAGGGCTGTTAAATGAAAAACTGTTTTTT	CASSTGLLNEKLFF
TRBV2	NA	NA	TRBJ1-1	TGTGCCCGACGAAACAGGGACCCGGCTTTCTTT	CARRNRDPAFF
TRBV27	NA	NA	TRBJ2-1	TGTGCCAGCAGTTTATCTTTGAGAGGGACGGGAGTCTACAATGAGCAGTTCTTC	CASSLSLRGTGVYNEQFF
TRBV28	NA	NA	TRBJ1-2	TGTGCCAGCAGGCCCGGACAGTCCTATGGCTACACCTTC	CASRPGQSYGYTF
TRBV29-1	NA	NA	TRBJ1-5	TGCAGCGTCGTGGCGGGGTTCGATCAGCCCCAGCATTTT	CSVVAGFDQPQHF
TRBV5-1	NA	NA	TRBJ2-3	TGCGCCAGCAGCTTGACTAGGGTCACAGATACGCAGTATTTT	CASSLTRVTDTQYF
TRBV18	NA	NA	TRBJ2-1	TGTGCCAGCTCACCAAGCCTGGGGGGGCAGTTCTTC	CASSPSLGGQFF
TRBV7-2	NA	TRBD1	TRBJ1-5	TGTGCCAGCAGCCCTACAGGGGGCCCTAGCAATCAGCCCCAGCATTTT	CASSPTGGPSNQPQHF
TRBV5-5	NA	TRBD1	TRBJ2-1	TGTGCCAGCAGCCCCTCACCCGCAGGGGGTTTAAATGAGCAGTTCTTC	CASSPSPAGGLNEQFF
TRBV24-1	NA	TRBD1	TRBJ2-7	TGTGCCACCAGTTTGTCAGGGGGCGACGAGCAGTACTTC	CATSLSGGDEQYF
TRBV7-3	few	TRBD2	TRBJ2-1	TGTGCCAGCAGCTTAAGTAGCGGGAGTAATGAGCAGTTCTTC	CASSLSSGSNEQFF
TRBV18	NA	TRBD2	TRBJ2-3	TGTGCCAGCTCACTAGTAGCGGGAGGGAGCACAGATACGCAGTATTTT	CASSLVAGGSTDTQYF
TRBV5-1	NA	TRBD2	TRBJ2-5	TGCGCCAGCAGCGAGGGACTAGCGGGATCACAAGAGACCCAGTACTTC	CASSEGLAGSQETQYF
TRBV7-9	few	TRBD1	TRBJ1-4	TGTGCCAGCAGCGAGGGACAGGGGGCAACTAATGAAAAACTGTTTTTT	CASSEGQGATNEKLFF
TRBV5-1	NA	NA	TRBJ2-5	TGCGCCAGCAGCTTGGGCCGCCGACCAGGGTTCCAAGAGGCCCAGTACTTC	CASSLGRRPGFQEAQYF
TRBV19	NA	TRBD1	TRBJ1-1	TGTGCCAGTAGTATCGAGGGGGCGGAAGCTTTCTTT	CASSIEGAEAFF
TRBV30	NA	TRBD1	TRBJ1-5	TGTGCCTGGGAGAGGGGGACAGGGGAAAATCAGCCCCAGCATTTT	CAWERGTGENQPQHF
TRBV18	once	NA	TRBJ2-7	TGTGCCAGCTCACCAATGGGGCGATACTACGAGCAGTACTTC	CASSPMGRYYEQYF
TRBV10-3	NA	NA	TRBJ2-1	TGTGCCATCAGTGGAGGGCGGGATCACTACAATGAGCAGTTCTTC	CAISGGRDHYNEQFF
TRBV19	once	NA	TRBJ1-1	TGTGCCAGTAGTTATAGCCCTTACACTGAAGCTTTCTTT	CASSYSPYTEAFF
TRBV3-1/TRBV3-2	NA	TRBD2	TRBJ2-1	TGTGCCAGCAGCCAACAGCGGGAGCGGAATGAGCAGTTCTTC	CASSQQRERNEQFF
TRBV6-1	NA	TRBD2	TRBJ2-5	TGTGCCAGCAGTGACGGACTAGCGTACCAAGAGACCCAGTACTTC	CASSDGLAYQETQYF
TRBV7-9	NA	NA	TRBJ2-2	TGTGCCAGCAGCATCGAGTCTGACATCGGGGAGCTGTTTTTT	CASSIESDIGELFF
TRBV11-2	NA	NA	TRBJ2-3	TGTGCCAGCAGCGGGCCCGGACATGCCTTCACAGATACGCAGTATTTT	CASSGPGHAFTDTQYF
TRBV5-1	NA	TRBD2	TRBJ2-1	TGCGCCAGCAGCTTATTAGCGGGAGGCTATGAGCAGTTCTTC	CASSLLAGGYEQFF
TRBV2	NA	TRBD1	TRBJ1-2	TGTGCCAGCAGCGGAGGGACAGGATGGGTTGGCTACACCTTC	CASSGGTGWVGYTF
TRBV11-2	NA	TRBD1	TRBJ1-1	TGTGCCAGCAGCTTAGGGACAGGGCTTATGAACACTGAAGCTTTCTTT	CASSLGTGLMNTEAFF
TRBV10-3	NA	TRBD1	TRBJ1-1	TGTGCCATCAGAAGGACAGGGGGGGCTTTCTTT	CAIRRTGGAFF
TRBV19	NA	TRBD2	TRBJ2-1	TGTGCCAGTAGTCCCCGGCGGAGCGGGAGCTCCTACAATGAGCAGTTCTTC	CASSPRRSGSSYNEQFF
TRBV7-9	NA	NA	TRBJ2-2	TGTGCCAGCAGCGCACGGAGGCTCGCGGGAAGCGGGGAGCTGTTTTTT	CASSARRLAGSGELFF
TRBV19	NA	NA	TRBJ2-1	TGTGCCAGTAGTCCGACGGAGAGCTCCTACAATGAGCAGTTCTTC	CASSPTESSYNEQFF
TRBV28	NA	NA	TRBJ1-1	TGTGCCAGCCCCCCGTCGGGGATGGCAGCAGCGGACACTGAAGCTTTCTTT	CASPPSGMAAADTEAFF
TRBV5-1	NA	TRBD2	TRBJ2-3	TGCGCCAGCAGCTCCGGGGAGCGGGAGGGTACGCAGTATTTT	CASSSGEREGTQYF
TRBV30	NA	TRBD2	TRBJ2-7	TGTGCCTGGGGACTAGCGGGAGTGGGGGAGCAGTACTTC	CAWGLAGVGEQYF
TRBV28	NA	TRBD2	TRBJ2-3	TGTGCCAGCAGCCCTCTAGCGGGGATCACAGATACGCAGTATTTT	CASSPLAGITDTQYF
TRBV6-4	few	TRBD1	TRBJ2-7	TGTGCCAGACGGACAGGGCCCTACGAGCAGTACTTC	CARRTGPYEQYF
TRBV19	few	TRBD1	TRBJ1-6	TGTGCCAGTAGTCGTGGACAGGGAGGCAATTCACCCCTCCACTTT	CASSRGQGGNSPLHF
TRBV5-5	NA	NA	TRBJ2-1	TGTGCCAGCAGCTTGGGGGGAGAGTACAATGAGCAGTTCTTC	CASSLGGEYNEQFF
TRBV29-1	NA	TRBD1	TRBJ2-7	TGCAGCGTTGTGCAGGGGGTGGGCTACGAGCAGTACTTC	CSVVQGVGYEQYF
TRBV4-1	NA	TRBD2	TRBJ2-1	TGCGCCAGCAGCCAAGAGGAGCCGGGACTAGCGCTTTACAATGAGCAGTTCTTC	CASSQEEPGLALYNEQFF
TRBV12-3/TRBV12-4	NA	NA	TRBJ2-1	TGTGCCAGCAGTTTGGTTAGCCGGCATGAGCAGTTCTTC	CASSLVSRHEQFF
TRBV6-1	NA	NA	TRBJ1-1	TGTGCCAGCAGTGAAAGGCCGGAGTTTATGAACACTGAAGCTTTCTTT	CASSERPEFMNTEAFF
TRBV28	few	NA	TRBJ1-5	TGTGCCAGCAGTTTAACAGGGCGAAATCAGCCCCAGCATTTT	CASSLTGRNQPQHF
TRBV9	NA	TRBD2	TRBJ2-1	TGTGCCAGCACTCGGACTAGCGGGAGTATGATTGAGCAGTTCTTC	CASTRTSGSMIEQFF
TRBV6-5	NA	NA	TRBJ1-2	TGTGCCAGCAGTTACTCGGGGGCATACTATGGCTACACCTTC	CASSYSGAYYGYTF
TRBV6-4	NA	NA	TRBJ1-5	TGTGCCAGCAGTGACTCTACTAGGCGCAATCAGCCCCAGCATTTT	CASSDSTRRNQPQHF
TRBV27	NA	TRBD2	TRBJ2-1	TGTGCCAGCAGTTTAGGGGCGGGACTATCCCACAATGAGCAGTTCTTC	CASSLGAGLSHNEQFF
TRBV12-3/TRBV12-4	NA	NA	TRBJ1-2	TGTGCCAGCAGTTTAAGCGGTGGAGGCTACACCTTC	CASSLSGGGYTF
TRBV6-1	NA	NA	TRBJ2-5	TGTGCCAGCAGTGAAGGTTTGTCAGGGCAGCAAGAGACCCAGTACTTC	CASSEGLSGQQETQYF
TRBV7-9	NA	NA	TRBJ2-7	TGTGCCAGCAGCCGACAGGTCTCCTACGAGCAGTACTTC	CASSRQVSYEQYF
TRBV30	NA	TRBD1	TRBJ2-5	TGTGCCTGGAGTGTACGGGACAGGGAGACCCAGTACTTC	CAWSVRDRETQYF
TRBV21-1	few	NA	TRBJ1-6	TGTGCCAGCAGCTCGGGGTACAGGGATATCCATTCACCCCTCCACTTT	CASSSGYRDIHSPLHF
TRBV3-1/TRBV3-2	NA	TRBD1	TRBJ1-2	TGTGCCAGCAGCCAGGGACAGGGGGTTGGTGGCTACACCTTC	CASSQGQGVGGYTF
TRBV28	once	NA	TRBJ1-6	TGTGCCAGCAGTTTAGGCCAGTCAGGTAGTCGGTATTCACCCCTCCACTTT	CASSLGQSGSRYSPLHF
TRBV25-1	NA	NA	TRBJ2-3	TGTGCCAGCACTGACCCAGGGAGGACAGATACGCAGTATTTT	CASTDPGRTDTQYF
TRBV9	once	TRBD2	TRBJ2-7	TGTAATAGCGGGAAGAGGGAGCAGTACTTC	CNSGKREQYF
TRBV5-1	NA	NA	TRBJ1-4	TGCGCCAGCAGGACTGGACAGAATGAAAAACTGTTTTTT	CASRTGQNEKLFF